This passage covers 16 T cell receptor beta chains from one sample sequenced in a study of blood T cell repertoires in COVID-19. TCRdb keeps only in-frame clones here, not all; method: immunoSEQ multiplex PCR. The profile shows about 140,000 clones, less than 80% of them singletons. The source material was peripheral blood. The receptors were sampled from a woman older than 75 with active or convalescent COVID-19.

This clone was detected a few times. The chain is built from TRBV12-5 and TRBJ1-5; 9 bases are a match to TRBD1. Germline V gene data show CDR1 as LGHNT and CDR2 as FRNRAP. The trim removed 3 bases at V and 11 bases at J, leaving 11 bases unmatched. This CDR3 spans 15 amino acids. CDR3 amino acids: CASGFQQGARSAQHF. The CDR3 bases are TGTGCTAGTGGTTTCCAACAGGGGGCCCGATCCGCCCAGCATTTT.

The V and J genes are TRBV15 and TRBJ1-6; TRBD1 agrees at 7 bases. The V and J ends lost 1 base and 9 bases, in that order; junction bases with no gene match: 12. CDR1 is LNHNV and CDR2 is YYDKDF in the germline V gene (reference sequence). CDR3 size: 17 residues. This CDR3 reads CATSRAQGLIRFSPLHF. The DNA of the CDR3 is TGTGCCACCAGCAGAGCACAGGGGCTCATTCGTTTTTCACCCCTCCACTTT.

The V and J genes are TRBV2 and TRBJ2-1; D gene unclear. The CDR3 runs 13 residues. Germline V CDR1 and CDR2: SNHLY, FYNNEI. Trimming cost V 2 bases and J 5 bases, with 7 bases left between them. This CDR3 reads CASSEPFNNEQFF. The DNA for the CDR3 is TGTGCCAGCAGTGAACCTTTTAACAATGAGCAGTTCTTC. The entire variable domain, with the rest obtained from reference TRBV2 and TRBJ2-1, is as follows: EPEVTQTPSHQVTQMGQEVILRCVPISNHLYFYWYRQILGQKVEFLVSFYNNEISEKSEIFDDQFSVERPDGSNFTLKIRSTKLEDSAMYFCASSEPFNNEQFFGPGTRLTVL.

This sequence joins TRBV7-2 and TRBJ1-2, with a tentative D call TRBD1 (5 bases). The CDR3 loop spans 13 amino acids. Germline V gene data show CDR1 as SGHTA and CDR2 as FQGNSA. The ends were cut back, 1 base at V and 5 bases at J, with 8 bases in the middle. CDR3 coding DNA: TGTGCCAGCAGCTTAGTAACAGGATATGGCTACACCTTC. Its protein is CASSLVTGYGYTF.

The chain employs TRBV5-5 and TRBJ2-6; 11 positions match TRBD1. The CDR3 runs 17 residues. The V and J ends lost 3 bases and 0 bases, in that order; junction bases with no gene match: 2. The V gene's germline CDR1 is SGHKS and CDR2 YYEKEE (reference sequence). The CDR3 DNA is TGTGCCAGCAGCTACGGACAGGGGGCCTCTGGGGCCAACGTCCTGACTTTC. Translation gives CASSYGQGASGANVLTF.

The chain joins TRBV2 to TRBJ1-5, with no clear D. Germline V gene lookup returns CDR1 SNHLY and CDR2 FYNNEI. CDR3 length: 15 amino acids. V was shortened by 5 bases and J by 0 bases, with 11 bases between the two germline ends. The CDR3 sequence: CASSSQSISNQPQHF. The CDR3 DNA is TGTGCCAGCAGTTCACAGAGTATTAGCAATCAGCCCCAGCATTTT. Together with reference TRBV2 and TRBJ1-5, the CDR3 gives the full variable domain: EPEVTQTPSHQVTQMGQEVILRCVPISNHLYFYWYRQILGQKVEFLVSFYNNEISEKSEIFDDQFSVERPDGSNFTLKIRSTKLEDSAMYFCASSSQSISNQPQHFGDGTRLSIL.

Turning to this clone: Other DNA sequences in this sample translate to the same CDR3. In DNA form, the CDR3 reads TGTGCCAGCAGCCAAAGTCTCAGGGCCCACGAGCAGTACTTC. It yields the protein CASSQSLRAHEQYF. V is TRBV3-1 (or the pseudogene TRBV3-2) and J is TRBJ2-7, with D perhaps matching TRBD1 (5 bases). The ends were cut back, 2 bases at V and 5 bases at J, with 13 bases in the middle. CDR3 length equals 14 residues. Germline V CDR1 and CDR2: LGHDT, YNNKEL (reference sequence).

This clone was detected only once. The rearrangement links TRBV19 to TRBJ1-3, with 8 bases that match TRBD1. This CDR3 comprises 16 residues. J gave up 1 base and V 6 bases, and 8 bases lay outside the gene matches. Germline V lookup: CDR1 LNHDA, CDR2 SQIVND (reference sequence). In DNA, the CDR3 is TGTGCCAGTAGGAAAGACAGGGGCGGATCTGGAAACACCATATATTTT. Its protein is CASRKDRGGSGNTIYF.

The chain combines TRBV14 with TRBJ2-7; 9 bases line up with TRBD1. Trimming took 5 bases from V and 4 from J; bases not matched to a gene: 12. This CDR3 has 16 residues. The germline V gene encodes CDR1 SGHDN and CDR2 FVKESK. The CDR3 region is CASSSPSGTGRYEQYF. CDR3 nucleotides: TGTGCCAGCAGCTCGCCCTCCGGGACAGGGCGTTACGAGCAGTACTTC.

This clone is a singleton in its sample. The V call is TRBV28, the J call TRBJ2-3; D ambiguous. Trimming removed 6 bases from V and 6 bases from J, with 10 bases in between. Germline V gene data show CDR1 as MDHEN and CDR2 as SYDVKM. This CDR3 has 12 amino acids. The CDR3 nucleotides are TGTGCCAGCAGCCCCCTCCCCGATACGCAGTATTTT. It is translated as CASSPLPDTQYF.

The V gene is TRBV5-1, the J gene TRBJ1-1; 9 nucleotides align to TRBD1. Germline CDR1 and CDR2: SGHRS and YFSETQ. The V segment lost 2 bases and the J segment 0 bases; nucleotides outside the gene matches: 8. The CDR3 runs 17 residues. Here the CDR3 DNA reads TGCGCCAGCAGCTTCCAAAACAGGGGGCGCATGAACACTGAAGCTTTCTTT. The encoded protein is CASSFQNRGRMNTEAFF.

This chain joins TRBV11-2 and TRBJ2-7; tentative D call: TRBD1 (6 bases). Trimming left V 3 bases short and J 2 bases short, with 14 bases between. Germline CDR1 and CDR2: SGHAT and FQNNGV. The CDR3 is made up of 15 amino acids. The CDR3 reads CASSLGRGRTYEQYF. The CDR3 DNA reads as TGTGCCAGCAGCTTGGGCAGGGGCCGAACCTACGAGCAGTACTTC. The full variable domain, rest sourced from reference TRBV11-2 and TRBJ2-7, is EAGVAQSPRYKIIEKRQSVAFWCNPISGHATLYWYQQILGQGPKLLIQFQNNGVVDDSQLPKDRFSAERLKGVDSTLKIQPAKLEDSAVYLCASSLGRGRTYEQYFGPGTRLTVT.

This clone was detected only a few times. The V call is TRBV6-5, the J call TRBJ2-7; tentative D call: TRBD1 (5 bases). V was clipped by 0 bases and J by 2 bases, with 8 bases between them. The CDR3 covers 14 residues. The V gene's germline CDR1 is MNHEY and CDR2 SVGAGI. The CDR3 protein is CASSYSLGAYEQYF. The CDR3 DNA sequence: TGTGCCAGCAGTTACTCTTTAGGGGCCTACGAGCAGTACTTC.

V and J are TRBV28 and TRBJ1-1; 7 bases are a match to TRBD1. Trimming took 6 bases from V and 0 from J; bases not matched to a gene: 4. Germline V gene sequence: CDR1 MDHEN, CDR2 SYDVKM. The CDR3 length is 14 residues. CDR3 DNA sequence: TGTGCCAGCAGGTCCGGGACAGTGAACACTGAAGCTTTCTTT. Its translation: CASRSGTVNTEAFF.

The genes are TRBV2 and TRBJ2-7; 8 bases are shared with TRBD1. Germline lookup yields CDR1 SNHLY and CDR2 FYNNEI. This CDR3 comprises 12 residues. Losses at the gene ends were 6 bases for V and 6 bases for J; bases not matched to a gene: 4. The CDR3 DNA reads TGTGCCAGCAGCCAACAGGGGGGCGAGCAGTACTTC. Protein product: CASSQQGGEQYF. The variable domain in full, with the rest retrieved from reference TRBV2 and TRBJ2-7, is EPEVTQTPSHQVTQMGQEVILRCVPISNHLYFYWYRQILGQKVEFLVSFYNNEISEKSEIFDDQFSVERPDGSNFTLKIRSTKLEDSAMYFCASSQQGGEQYFGPGTRLTVT.

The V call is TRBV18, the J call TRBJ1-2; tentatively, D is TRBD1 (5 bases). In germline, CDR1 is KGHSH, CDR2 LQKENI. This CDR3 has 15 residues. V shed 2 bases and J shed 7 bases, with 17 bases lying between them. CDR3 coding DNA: TGTGCCAGCTCACCAATTGACAGCGGGTCCATTGGCTACACCTTC. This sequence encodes CASSPIDSGSIGYTF. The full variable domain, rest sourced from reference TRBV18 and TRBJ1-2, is NAGVMQNPRHLVRRRGQEARLRCSPMKGHSHVYWYRQLPEEGLKFMVYLQKENIIDESGMPKERFSAEFPKEGPSILRIQQVVRGDSAAYFCASSPIDSGSIGYTFGSGTRLTVV.